This TCR beta chain was sequenced during a study of shared clonotypes between healthy human individuals (dated by TCRdb to the early 2020s). Notes on the research overall: A couple of women and a few men aged 18 to 49 years were included in the cohort. Blood TCR repertoires of four to six healthy adults were deeply sequenced to estimate repertoire size and the extent of clonotype sharing between individuals. To increase sequencing depth and limit assay-specific biases, TCR repertoire library preparation and sequencing were carried out by different laboratories using diverse techniques. Each donor's leukapheresis produced roughly between roughly 0.94 and 9.5 billion PBMCs. Per donor, three plates each were used for CD4 naive and CD4 memory, two for CD8 naive, and one for CD8 memory.

At the junction V is shortened by 4 bases and J by 0 bases, with 10 bases in between. The CDR3 measures 14 amino acids from cysteine to phenylalanine. Only CDR3 DNA is held: 42 bases, read in frame from base 1. The germline V gene provides CDR1 SGDLS and CDR2 YYNGEE. This clone has a single count. What antigen it recognizes has not been identified. Per-base qualities were not stored, and no clone one base away is much larger. Other DNA sequences in this sample translate to the same CDR3. General findings and caveats noted by the study authors: Clonotypes shared by all four sorted-subset donors showed higher generation probabilities than non-shared clonotypes. When a few donors were compared, the shared fraction of clonotypes was around 5% for naive CD4, approximately 3.3% for naive CD8, roughly 2.5% for memory CD4, and 0.35% to 0.4% for memory CD8. Pairwise subsampling indicated that sequencing depth was expected to affect the degree of clonotype sharing among donors. Because the study included a small number of donors, the genetic and exposure-history diversity represented was limited. Only blood was sampled, and tissue TCR repertoires likely differ from those in blood. Incomplete sequencing was indicated by rarefaction of sorted-subset datasets, despite the large sequencing depth. Naive subsets generally had larger estimated clonotype richness than memory subsets.

The donors were healthy, HIV-negative adults who had no recently reported acute infections or vaccinations. All donors were Caucasian adults living in Nashville, Tennessee, USA. CD4+ T cells were enriched through magnetic negative selection, after which naive cells were positively selected on CD45RA and the remaining negative fraction served as the memory subset. After blood collection by leukapheresis, PBMCs were isolated using Ficoll-Histopaque density gradient centrifugation and then cryopreserved in the vapor phase of liquid nitrogen. Analytical flow cytometry was used to check the purity and quantity of every magnetically sorted T cell population. Each sorted fraction had its genomic DNA isolated and then quantified by UV absorbance on a Nanodrop 2000c. Using the deep immunoSEQ assay, multiplex PCR amplified TCR CDR3 regions from genomic DNA. Genomic DNA extracted from each cell subset was distributed evenly over all wells of several immunoSEQ 96-well plates, and each plate served as one replicate. For sorted subsets, each replicate PCR was loaded with around 200 ng genomic DNA, equivalent to 30,000 or so T cell genomes. Purified libraries were measured with a Qubit 3.0 fluorometer, size-checked on a Bioanalyzer 2100, and measured again with the KAPA Library Quantification kit. Every immunoSEQ 96-well plate was sequenced on a dedicated single-read 150-cycle Illumina NextSeq 550 flow cell. In the original analysis: Because the immunoSEQ output included only junctional sequences and no quality scores, the filtering could not be the same as the filtering used for full-length reads. Sequences were annotated with PyIR, a Python wrapper for IgBLAST v1.9, using IMGT germline references to assign V/J genes and CDR3. Reads with weak V/J assignments (E-value above 1e-6), missing CDR3, stop codons, out-of-frame junctions, or ambiguous translated residues were removed. V3J clonotypes were defined by identical inferred V gene, J gene, and CDR3 amino acid sequence. The percentage overlap between two repertoires was calculated by dividing the number of shared unique clonotypes by the size of the smaller repertoire. Three approaches were used to assess repertoire richness: RTK rarefaction, the Chao1 estimator, and Recon v2.1 estimates of unobserved clonotypes. Generation probabilities were computed with OLGA for all TCRbeta clonotypes obtained by the gDNA method from a handful of donors. TCRdb obtained this table from immuneACCESS and retained in-frame rearrangements with V and J assigned. These tables miss some clones; where compared with another copy, unresolved V genes account for less than half of the shortfall, and the remainder is unexplained. V and J calls and clone size follow that table, whereas D and trimming were derived from the DNA. Within this sample are roughly 1.5 million clones, with 95% to 99% of them counted one time only. Around 0.45% of the sample is held by the ten biggest clonotypes.

Material: naive CD4+ T cells sorted from blood. Read against the paper, the sample's cell subset or site label means: CD45RA+ positively selected. The rearrangement combines TRBV9 with TRBJ1-1; a tentative D call is TRBD1 (5 bases match). The source of this sequence is a man aged 25 to 40 in good health. DNA sequence: TGTGCCAGCAGCCCCGGACAACTGAACACTGAAGCTTTCTTT. Translated, this gives CASSPGQLNTEAFF.